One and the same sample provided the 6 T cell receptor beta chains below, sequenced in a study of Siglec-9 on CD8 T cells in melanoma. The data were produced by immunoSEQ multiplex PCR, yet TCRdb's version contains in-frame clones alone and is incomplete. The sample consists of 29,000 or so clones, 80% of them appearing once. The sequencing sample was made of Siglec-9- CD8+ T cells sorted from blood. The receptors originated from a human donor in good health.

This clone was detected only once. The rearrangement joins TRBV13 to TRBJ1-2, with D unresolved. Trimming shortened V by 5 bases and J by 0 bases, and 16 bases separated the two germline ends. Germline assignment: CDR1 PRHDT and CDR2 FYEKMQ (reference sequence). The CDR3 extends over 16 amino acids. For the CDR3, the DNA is TGTGCCAGCAGCCCCGGGCGCGGGTCTCCTAACTATGGCTACACCTTC. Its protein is CASSPGRGSPNYGYTF.

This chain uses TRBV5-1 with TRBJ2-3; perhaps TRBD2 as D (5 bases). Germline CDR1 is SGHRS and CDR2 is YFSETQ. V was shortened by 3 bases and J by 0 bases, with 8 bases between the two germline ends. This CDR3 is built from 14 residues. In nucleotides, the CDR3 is TGCGCCAGCAGCTCACTAGATAGCACAGATACGCAGTATTTT. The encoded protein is CASSSLDSTDTQYF.

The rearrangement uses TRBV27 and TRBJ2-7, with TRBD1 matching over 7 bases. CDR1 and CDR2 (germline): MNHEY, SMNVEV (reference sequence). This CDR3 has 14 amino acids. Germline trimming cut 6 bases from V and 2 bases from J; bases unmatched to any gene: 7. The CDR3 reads CASSPGTVAYEQYF. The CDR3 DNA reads TGTGCCAGCAGCCCCGGGACAGTTGCCTACGAGCAGTACTTC.

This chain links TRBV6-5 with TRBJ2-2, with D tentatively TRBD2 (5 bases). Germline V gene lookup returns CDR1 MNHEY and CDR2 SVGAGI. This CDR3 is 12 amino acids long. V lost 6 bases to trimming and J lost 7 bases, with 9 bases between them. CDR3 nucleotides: TGTGCCAGCAGACGAGGGAGCGGGGAGCTGTTTTTT. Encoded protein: CASRRGSGELFF.

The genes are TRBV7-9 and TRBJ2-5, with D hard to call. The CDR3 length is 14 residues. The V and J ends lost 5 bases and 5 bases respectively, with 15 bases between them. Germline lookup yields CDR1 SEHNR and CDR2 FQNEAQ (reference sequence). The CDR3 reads CASSEGWGLETQYF. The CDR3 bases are TGTGCCAGCAGCGAAGGCTGGGGATTGGAGACCCAGTACTTC.

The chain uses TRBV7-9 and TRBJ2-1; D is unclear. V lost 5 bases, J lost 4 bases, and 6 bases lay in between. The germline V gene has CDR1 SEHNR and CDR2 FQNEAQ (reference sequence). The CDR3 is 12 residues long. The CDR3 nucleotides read TGTGCCAGCAGCCAATTTTACAATGAGCAGTTCTTC. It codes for CASSQFYNEQFF.